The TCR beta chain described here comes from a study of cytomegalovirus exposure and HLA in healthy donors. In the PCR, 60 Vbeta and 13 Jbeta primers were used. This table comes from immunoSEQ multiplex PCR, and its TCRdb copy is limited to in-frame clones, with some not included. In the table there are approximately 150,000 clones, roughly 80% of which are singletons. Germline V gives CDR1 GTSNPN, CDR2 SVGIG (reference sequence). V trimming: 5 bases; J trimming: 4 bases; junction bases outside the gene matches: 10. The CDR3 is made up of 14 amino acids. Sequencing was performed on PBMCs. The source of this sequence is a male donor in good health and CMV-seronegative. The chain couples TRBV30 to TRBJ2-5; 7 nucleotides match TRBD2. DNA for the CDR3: TGTGCCTGGGACATACTGACTAGCTCAGAGACCCAGTACTTC. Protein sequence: CAWDILTSSETQYF.